The clone carrying this T cell receptor (beta chain) was detected only a few times. Here immunoSEQ multiplex PCR was the method, and the copy in TCRdb shows in-frame clones only, minus some. Of about 380,000 clones in the sample, approximately 95% were seen once. The sample originates from a study of shared T cell receptors in the human thymus. V dropped 1 base and J dropped 5; count of bases not matched to a gene: 7. The CDR3 has 16 residues. Germline V gene lookup returns CDR1 MGHRA and CDR2 YSYEKL. The clonotype comes from a human donor. The sample was thymocytes. The gene calls are TRBV4-1 and TRBJ2-1; TRBD1 agrees at 8 bases. CDR3 nucleotides: TGCGCCAGCAGCCAAGGGGGACAGGCGGCTCACAATGAGCAGTTCTTC. Translating it yields CASSQGGQAAHNEQFF.